This entry lists 4 T cell receptor beta chains sequenced from one sample in a study of Graves' ophthalmopathy and Graves' hyperthyroidism. Investigators amplified TCR beta CDR3 regions from RNA transcripts. The first-round RT-PCR employed HTBI primers together with the Qiagen OneStep RT-PCR kit. A multiplex PCR was then performed as the second round. From the multiplex PCR reads, TCRdb called clonotypes with MiXCR, one entry per CDR3 protein. In the table there are a few hundred thousand distinct CDR3 sequences, roughly 15% of which are singletons. Specimen: peripheral blood. All receptors come from a woman between 18 and 29 years old with stable Graves' hyperthyroidism.

This clonotype has at least ten counts. The rearrangement links TRBV16 to TRBJ1-2; D is unresolved. The germline V gene has CDR1 KGHSY and CDR2 FQNENV. This CDR3 has 13 residues. V was cut by 4 bases and J by 2 bases, with 8 bases left in between. The CDR3 here is CASSLGPNYGYTF. The CDR3, as DNA: TGTGCCAGCAGCCTAGGTCCAAACTATGGCTACACCTTC.

This clonotype has only a few counts. The junction shows a germline mismatch at one end, possibly a read error. The rearrangement joins TRBV28 to TRBJ1-5; TRBD1 matches at 7 bases. Germline V CDR1 and CDR2: MDHEN, SYDVKM. The CDR3 has 13 residues. CDR3 sequence (DNA): TGTGTCAGCACCGACAGGGCTAATCAGCCCCAGCATTTT. This codes for CVSTDRANQPQHF.

This clonotype was found many times. This sequence joins TRBV5-1 and TRBJ1-1; D perhaps matches TRBD1 (5 bases). V was trimmed by 2 bases and J by 6 bases, leaving 17 bases between them. This CDR3 has 15 residues. Per germline, CDR1 SGHRS and CDR2 YFSETQ. The CDR3 nucleotides read TGCGCCAGCAGCTTCGATGGCAGGGAGATGGCTGAAGCTTTCTTT. As protein: CASSFDGREMAEAFF.

This clonotype was detected ten times or more. The chain links TRBV6-4 to TRBJ2-7; no firm D call. V dropped 6 bases and J dropped 2 bases, with 23 bases sitting between them. The germline V gene has CDR1 MRHNA and CDR2 SNTAGT. CDR3 length equals 17 residues. CDR3 protein: CASRDLIGALSTYEQYF. The CDR3 coding sequence is TGTGCCAGCAGAGACCTCATTGGAGCGCTCTCTACCTACGAGCAGTACTTC.